The present T cell receptor (beta chain) was sequenced within a study of blood T cell repertoires in COVID-19. Turning to the study itself: Material from acute and convalescent COVID-19 was sourced from the United States, Italy and Spain. From T cells, B-cell-depleted T cells, or PBMCs came the material, which was cDNA or gDNA.

Original processing notes: Reference gene primer amplification gave estimated nucleated cell counts. Sequenced by immunoSEQ multiplex PCR; TCRdb stores in-frame clones only, minus some. That table furnishes V, J and clone size, whereas the DNA furnished D and trimming. The sample holds some 140,000 clones, under 95% seen once. The receptor comes from a man aged 50 to 59 with acute or convalescent COVID-19. Sequencing was carried out using peripheral blood.

The CDR3 region is CASGAQGGTYGYTF. The CDR3, as DNA: TGTGCCAGCGGAGCACAGGGGGGAACCTATGGCTACACCTTC. The chain has TRBV6-5 and TRBJ1-2; 8 nucleotides line up with TRBD1. Trimming took 8 bases from V and 4 from J; bases not matched to a gene: 9. Looked up from germline, CDR1 is MNHEY and CDR2 is SVGAGI. CDR3 length: 14 amino acids.